Below, 24 T cell receptor beta chains from the same sample are listed, as sequenced in a study of blood T cell repertoires in COVID-19. Profiling relied on immunoSEQ multiplex PCR, and the TCRdb table lists in-frame clones only, not all of them. The data contain 290,000 or so clones, approximately 86% of them singletons. Sample: PBMCs or T cells enriched from blood (not recorded which). The receptor source for this set is a woman aged 18-29 years who had recovered from COVID-19.

This chain connects TRBV9 to TRBJ2-2; TRBD1 aligns across 10 bases. Germline V gene sequence: CDR1 SGDLS, CDR2 YYNGEE. The trim removed 4 bases at V and 4 bases at J, leaving 7 bases unmatched. The CDR3 consists of 16 residues. The CDR3 is CASSPGTGAGTGELFF. The DNA for the CDR3 is TGTGCCAGCAGCCCAGGGACAGGGGCGGGCACCGGGGAGCTGTTTTTT.

The chain links TRBV5-1 to TRBJ1-2; D unresolved. The CDR3 runs 13 residues. V was trimmed by 3 bases and J by 7 bases, leaving 13 bases between them. CDR1 SGHRS and CDR2 YFSETQ come from the germline V gene. CDR3 in amino acids: CASSSDRGGGYTF. The CDR3, as DNA: TGCGCCAGCAGCTCCGACCGGGGTGGTGGCTACACCTTC. The complete variable domain, with remaining parts taken from reference TRBV5-1 and TRBJ1-2, reads KAGVTQTPRYLIKTRGQQVTLSCSPISGHRSVSWYQQTPGQGLQFLFEYFSETQRNKGNFPGRFSGRQFSNSRSEMNVSTLELGDSALYLCASSSDRGGGYTFGSGTRLTVV.

The CDR3 DNA sequence: TGTGCCAGCAGCCCTACTAGCAGGTCCTACAATGAGCAGTTCTTC. This sequence encodes CASSPTSRSYNEQFF. J is TRBJ2-1 and V is TRBV9; D is possibly TRBD2 (6 bases). The CDR3 is 15 amino acids. Between the trimmed V and J ends, which lost 4 bases and 1 base, there was a span of 12 bases. Germline CDR1 reads SGDLS; CDR2 reads YYNGEE.

The rearrangement links TRBV2 to TRBJ2-1, with 12 bases identical to TRBD2. The ends lost 10 bases at V and 16 bases at J; junction bases unmatched: 14. Germline V gene sequence: CDR1 SNHLY, CDR2 FYNNEI. CDR3 length: 13 amino acids. The CDR3 nucleotides read TGTGCCATCCCGACTAGCGGGAGCAATGACCCCTTCTTC. This gives the protein CAIPTSGSNDPFF. Full variable domain (remainder filled in from reference TRBV2 and TRBJ2-1): EPEVTQTPSHQVTQMGQEVILRCVPISNHLYFYWYRQILGQKVEFLVSFYNNEISEKSEIFDDQFSVERPDGSNFTLKIRSTKLEDSAMYFCAIPTSGSNDPFFGPGTRLTVL.

The genes are TRBV6-1 and TRBJ2-1; TRBD1 aligns across 7 bases. The CDR3 spans 15 residues. Germline CDR1 is MNHNS and CDR2 is SASEGT. Unmatched junction bases numbered 4, after V lost 2 bases and J lost 3 bases. CDR3 sequence reads: CASSESPGGYNEQFF. CDR3 coding DNA: TGTGCCAGCAGTGAATCCCCAGGGGGCTACAATGAGCAGTTCTTC.

In its sample, this clone was seen a few times. This rearrangement joins TRBV6-5 to TRBJ1-2, with 9 positions matching TRBD1. This CDR3 comprises 15 residues. Per the germline V gene, CDR1 is MNHEY and CDR2 is SVGAGI. The ends lost 2 bases at V and 6 bases at J; junction bases unmatched: 7. This chain's CDR3 is CASSYVPTGGHGYTF. The DNA of the CDR3 is TGTGCCAGCAGTTACGTGCCGACAGGGGGGCATGGCTACACCTTC.

This chain joins TRBV13 and TRBJ1-3, with 10 bases lining up with TRBD1. The CDR3 is 15 residues long. Germline lookup yields CDR1 PRHDT and CDR2 FYEKMQ (reference sequence). V trimming: 6 bases; J trimming: 8 bases; junction bases outside the gene matches: 10. The DNA of the CDR3 is TGTGCCAGCAGTTCGTGGGACAGGGGTTCGGACACCATATATTTT. Translated, it gives CASSSWDRGSDTIYF.

A remark on this clone: Other DNA sequences in the same sample also yield this CDR3. This rearrangement joins TRBV11-2 to TRBJ2-7; D may be TRBD2 (6 bases). Germline V gene lookup returns CDR1 SGHAT and CDR2 FQNNGV. CDR3 length equals 15 residues. The V and J ends lost 1 base and 0 bases respectively, with 10 bases between them. CDR3 residues: CASSLAGGSSYEQYF. CDR3 nucleotides: TGTGCCAGCAGCTTAGCTGGAGGGAGCTCCTACGAGCAGTACTTC.

The DNA for the CDR3 is TGTGCCACCAGCAGAGACAGGGTACCGGGAAACACCATATATTTT. Protein: CATSRDRVPGNTIYF. The chain carries TRBV15 and TRBJ1-3, with D perhaps TRBD1 (5 bases). CDR1 LNHNV and CDR2 YYDKDF come from the germline V gene (reference sequence). V was shortened by 0 bases and J by 4 bases, with 10 bases between the two germline ends. CDR3 size: 15 residues.

This clone has more than one count but fewer than ten. The J gene is TRBJ2-1, the V gene TRBV11-2; 9 bases match TRBD2. With 6 bases clipped from V and 2 bases from J, the junction kept 8 bases outside the gene matches. This CDR3 has 16 amino acids. Germline CDR1 is SGHAT and CDR2 is FQNNGV. Here the CDR3 reads CASRQIAGVAYNEQFF. The CDR3 bases are TGTGCCAGCAGACAAATAGCGGGAGTGGCCTACAATGAGCAGTTCTTC.

The genes are TRBV7-9 and TRBJ2-1, with D maybe TRBD2 (5 bases). The CDR3 totals 15 residues. Trimming pared 5 bases from V and 7 bases from J, leaving 18 bases between. Germline CDR1 reads SEHNR; CDR2 reads FQNEAQ (reference sequence). This chain's CDR3 is CASSPTPGEGNEQFF. CDR3 bases: TGTGCCAGCAGCCCGACGCCCGGGGAAGGAAATGAGCAGTTCTTC.

V and J are TRBV6-5 and TRBJ2-1, with a tentative D call TRBD1 (6 bases). The V end was cut by 6 bases, the J end by 4 bases, with 10 bases between. The germline CDR1 and CDR2 sequences are MNHEY and SVGAGI. This CDR3 is built from 13 residues. This chain's CDR3 is CASRPGQYNEQFF. CDR3 coding DNA: TGTGCCAGCAGACCCGGACAGTACAATGAGCAGTTCTTC.

V and J are TRBV4-1 and TRBJ1-2, with D possibly matching TRBD1 (6 bases). The ends were cut back, 0 bases at V and 2 bases at J, with 10 bases in the middle. Germline V lookup: CDR1 MGHRA, CDR2 YSYEKL. The CDR3 length is 15 residues. As DNA, the CDR3 is TGCGCCAGCAGCCAAGATGGGGGCGGCAACTATGGCTACACCTTC. Its protein is CASSQDGGGNYGYTF.

V and J are TRBV15 and TRBJ1-5; 9 bases agree with TRBD1. The V and J ends lost 5 bases and 5 bases, in that order; junction bases with no gene match: 7. From germline, CDR1 is LNHNV and CDR2 YYDKDF (reference sequence). This CDR3 has 15 residues. The CDR3 DNA is TGTGCCACCAGCCAGGACAGGGGCCCTTATCAGCCCCAGCATTTT. This translates into CATSQDRGPYQPQHF.

CDR3 DNA sequence: TGTGCCAGCAGGGGGACTAGGGGTGGCACTGAAGCTTTCTTT. It specifies CASRGTRGGTEAFF. This chain joins TRBV7-9 and TRBJ1-1, with D maybe TRBD1 (5 bases). V lost 6 bases and J lost 4, with 15 bases in between. Germline V lookup: CDR1 SEHNR, CDR2 FQNEAQ (reference sequence). The CDR3 is made up of 14 amino acids.

Concerning this clone itself: The sample holds other DNA sequences that translate to the same CDR3. The chain combines TRBV19 with TRBJ2-1, with 10 bases aligning to TRBD2. There are 14 residues in the CDR3. The germline gives CDR1 LNHDA, CDR2 SQIVND (reference sequence). Trimming removed 8 bases from V and 3 bases from J; junction bases left unmatched: 4. Here the CDR3 DNA reads TGTGCCAGTTCTAGCGGGGGCGACTACAATGAGCAGTTCTTC. It is translated as CASSSGGDYNEQFF.

This clone has just a few counts. V is TRBV27 and J is TRBJ2-7; D might be TRBD2 (6 bases). Germline V lookup: CDR1 MNHEY, CDR2 SMNVEV (reference sequence). The CDR3 spans 13 residues. Trimming took off 5 bases at V and 2 bases at J, with 10 bases between the two ends. The CDR3 is CASSEGLAYEQYF. CDR3 DNA sequence: TGTGCCAGCAGTGAGGGACTGGCCTACGAGCAGTACTTC.

This clone was counted between two and nine times. The V and J genes are TRBV7-2 and TRBJ2-3; 8 positions match TRBD2. Germline lookup yields CDR1 SGHTA and CDR2 FQGNSA. CDR3 length equals 14 residues. The J segment lost 7 bases and the V segment lost 8 bases, leaving 11 bases of the junction unmatched. This chain's CDR3 is CASRSGGALNTQYF. The CDR3 region has the DNA TGTGCCAGCCGTTCCGGGGGGGCCCTAAATACGCAGTATTTT.

The V gene is TRBV6-4, the J gene TRBJ1-1; D is unclear. The CDR3 spans 14 residues. Germline V lookup: CDR1 MRHNA, CDR2 SNTAGT. V lost 1 base to trimming and J lost 1 base, with 7 bases between them. For the CDR3, the DNA is TGTGCCAGCAGTGACTATCCGAGGAACACTGAAGCTTTCTTT. It encodes CASSDYPRNTEAFF.

Notes on this clone: The DNA is omitted, as the CDR3 cannot be located on it reliably, and the CDR3 follows TCRdb's listing. The chain is built from TRBV19 and TRBJ2-5; TRBD2 was called by the table and not checked on the DNA. Germline assignment: CDR1 LNHDA and CDR2 SQIVND (reference sequence). The CDR3 region is 15 residues in length, termini included. The CDR3 reads CASSMRVGSGAVLYF.

A remark on this clone: The junction departs from the called germline gene at one end, perhaps through a read error. This chain links TRBV7-9 with TRBJ2-3; D is perhaps TRBD1 (5 bases). The CDR3 is 12 residues long. Germline CDR1 is SEHNR and CDR2 is FQNEAQ (reference sequence). CDR3 DNA sequence: TGTGCCAGCAGCTTAGTGGGGCTACTTTCCCATTTT. The encoded protein is CASSLVGLLSHF.

The chain couples TRBV9 to TRBJ2-2; weak D call: TRBD2 (5 bases). V shed 4 bases and J shed 0 bases, with 13 bases lying between them. Germline V CDR1 and CDR2: SGDLS, YYNGEE. CDR3 length: 16 residues. The CDR3 spells CASSLSGRTNTGELFF. CDR3 nucleotide sequence: TGTGCCAGCAGCCTAAGCGGCAGAACGAACACCGGGGAGCTGTTTTTT.

The V gene is TRBV5-1, the J gene TRBJ2-1, with TRBD2 matching over 11 bases. Per the germline V gene, CDR1 is SGHRS and CDR2 is YFSETQ. The J segment lost 10 bases and the V segment lost 0 bases, leaving 6 bases of the junction unmatched. CDR3 length: 15 amino acids. The CDR3 spells CASSLGPGLAVEQFF. CDR3 sequence (DNA): TGCGCCAGCAGCTTGGGGCCGGGACTAGCGGTAGAGCAGTTCTTC.

V and J are TRBV19 and TRBJ1-5, with 7 bases matching TRBD1. CDR1 and CDR2 from the germline V gene are LNHDA and SQIVND (reference sequence). J was trimmed by 3 bases and V by 1 base; bases with no gene match: 3. The CDR3 extends over 15 amino acids. CDR3 amino acids: CASSIGQGLNQPQHF. The DNA of the CDR3 is TGTGCCAGTAGTATAGGACAGGGACTCAATCAGCCCCAGCATTTT.